The 19 T cell receptor beta chains listed next were all sequenced from one sample in a study of cytomegalovirus exposure and HLA in healthy donors (dated 2017 in TCRdb). Library creation used the immunoSEQ multiplex PCR assay. A mixture of 60 forward primers for TCR Vbeta segments and 13 reverse primers for TCR Jbeta segments was used in the multiplex PCR. TCRdb retrieved this table from immuneACCESS and kept in-frame rearrangements only. Not all clones are present; in checked studies, unresolved V genes account for under half, and no reason is known for the remainder. This sample has 150,000 to 200,000 clones in its table, and 84% of those were observed once. Of the sample, roughly 5.2% falls within the top ten clones. The specimen sequenced was PBMCs. These receptors originate from a man aged 18-30 years in good health and CMV-seronegative.

The sample holds one count of this clone. The V gene is TRBV9, the J gene TRBJ2-2; D perhaps matches TRBD2 (5 bases). The CDR3 covers 17 residues. The V end was cut by 4 bases, the J end by 0 bases, with 16 bases between. The germline CDR1 and CDR2 sequences are SGDLS and YYNGEE. CDR3 sequence: CASSTPRSGTNTGELFF. DNA for the CDR3: TGTGCCAGCAGCACCCCTCGGAGCGGCACGAACACCGGGGAGCTGTTTTTT.

The V call is TRBV5-1, the J call TRBJ1-6; 7 bases align to TRBD1. V was clipped by 4 bases and J by 7 bases; unmatched bases: 8. The germline V gene has CDR1 SGHRS and CDR2 YFSETQ. The CDR3 spans 15 residues. DNA for the CDR3: TGCGCCAGCAGCCTAGACAGGGTAATAAATTCACCCCTCCACTTT. Its translation is CASSLDRVINSPLHF.

This chain joins TRBV7-8 and TRBJ1-2; a weak D match, TRBD1 (5 bases). CDR3 length equals 14 residues. The germline V gene has CDR1 SGHVS and CDR2 FQNEAQ. V lost 8 bases, J lost 5 bases, and 18 bases lay in between. CDR3 nucleotide sequence: TGTGCCAGCGCGCCTCGGGGGGGAAGATATGGCTACACCTTC. Translating gives CASAPRGGRYGYTF.

V and J are TRBV10-3 and TRBJ2-1; 11 nucleotides align to TRBD1. The germline CDR1 and CDR2 sequences are ENHRY and SYGVKD. The CDR3 length is 13 residues. V gave up 9 bases and J gave up 6 bases; unmatched junction bases: 4. Written as DNA, the CDR3 is TGTGCCATTCCCGGGACAGGGGGCAATGAGCAGTTCTTC. Amino acid sequence: CAIPGTGGNEQFF.

About this clone itself: Its ends do not fully match the called genes, so a read error is possible. In DNA form, the CDR3 reads TGTGCCACCAGCTTACGGGGGTTGAACACTGAAGCTTTCTTT. Translating gives CATSLRGLNTEAFF. The chain recombines TRBV7-2 with TRBJ1-1, with D perhaps TRBD1 (5 bases). Germline CDR1 SGHTA, CDR2 FQGNSA. The CDR3 is 14 amino acids. The full variable domain, rest sourced from reference TRBV7-2 and TRBJ1-1, is GAGVSQSPSNKVTEKGKDVELRCDPISGHTALYWYRQSLGQGLEFLIYFQGNSAPDKSGLPSDRFSAERTGGSVSTLTIQRTQQEDSAVYLCATSLRGLNTEAFFGQGTRLTVV.

J is TRBJ2-2 and V is TRBV2, with 11 bases aligning to TRBD2. This CDR3 comprises 18 residues. CDR1 SNHLY and CDR2 FYNNEI come from the germline V gene. V trimming: 8 bases; J trimming: 1 base; junction bases outside the gene matches: 12. The CDR3 DNA reads as TGTGCCAGCGCCCTTCTAGCGGGGGGCTTTTTGAACACCGGGGAGCTGTTTTTT. As protein: CASALLAGGFLNTGELFF.

V gene TRBV5-1 combines with J gene TRBJ1-1; no clear D gene. The CDR3 loop spans 15 amino acids. Trimming took 0 bases from V and 6 from J, leaving 15 bases between them. Germline V gene lookup returns CDR1 SGHRS and CDR2 YFSETQ. Here the CDR3 DNA reads TGCGCCAGCAGCTTGGAATTGGCCTCCGGGGCTGAAGCTTTCTTT. Its translation is CASSLELASGAEAFF.

V and J are TRBV10-3 and TRBJ2-5, with D tentatively TRBD2 (7 bases). The germline CDR1 and CDR2 sequences are ENHRY and SYGVKD. Trimming pared 4 bases from V and 5 bases from J, leaving 11 bases between. This CDR3 is built from 13 residues. The CDR3 is CAISGRGQETQYF. The CDR3 DNA reads as TGTGCCATCAGTGGGCGGGGGCAGGAGACCCAGTACTTC.

The rearrangement joins TRBV6-1 to TRBJ1-1, with D perhaps TRBD1 (5 bases). The CDR3 runs 13 residues. Germline lookup yields CDR1 MNHNS and CDR2 SASEGT. V lost 7 bases to trimming and J lost 0 bases, with 9 bases between them. Here the CDR3 reads CASKGNLNTEAFF. The CDR3 nucleotides are TGTGCCAGCAAGGGGAACCTGAACACTGAAGCTTTCTTT.

V gene TRBV5-1 combines with J gene TRBJ2-5, with a possible D match to TRBD1 (5 bases). V was clipped by 0 bases and J by 1 base, with 22 bases between them. The CDR3 has 19 residues. CDR1 SGHRS and CDR2 YFSETQ come from the germline V gene. The DNA for the CDR3 is TGCGCCAGCAGCTTGGGACTGGACACTTTTTCCAAAGCCCAAGAGACCCAGTACTTC. Translation gives CASSLGLDTFSKAQETQYF.

J is TRBJ2-3 and V is TRBV7-9; 8 bases are shared with TRBD2. The CDR3 extends over 14 amino acids. CDR1 is SEHNR and CDR2 is FQNEAQ in the germline V gene (reference sequence). V was pared by 5 bases and J by 5 bases, with 6 bases of the junction left unmatched. CDR3 nucleotide sequence: TGTGCCAGCAGCATACGGGGGGGGTTAGATACGCAGTATTTT. This encodes CASSIRGGLDTQYF.

CDR3 sequence: CASGDRGGRTSYEQYF. CDR3 bases: TGTGCCAGCGGGGATCGGGGCGGGAGAACATCCTACGAGCAGTACTTC. J is TRBJ2-7 and V is TRBV28, with 7 nucleotides matching TRBD2. V was clipped by 8 bases and J by 1 base; unmatched bases: 14. CDR1 and CDR2 (germline): MDHEN, SYDVKM. This CDR3 spans 16 amino acids.

This chain uses TRBV5-1 with TRBJ1-1; maybe TRBD1 (5 bases). In germline, CDR1 is SGHRS, CDR2 YFSETQ. The germline V and J ends were trimmed by 2 bases and 4 bases, with 12 bases remaining between them. The CDR3 sequence is 14 residues long. The CDR3 is CASSFGGGSTEAFF. The CDR3 region has the DNA TGCGCCAGCAGCTTTGGGGGGGGATCCACTGAAGCTTTCTTT.

The CDR3 here is CASSFVQKFSYEQYF. CDR3 DNA: TGTGCCAGCAGCTTTGTACAGAAATTTTCCTACGAGCAGTACTTC. The V and J genes are TRBV7-9 and TRBJ2-7; D gene unclear. Germline assignment: CDR1 SEHNR and CDR2 FQNEAQ (reference sequence). This CDR3 comprises 15 residues. Trimming left V 3 bases short and J 1 base short, with 13 bases between.

The rearrangement uses TRBV5-1 and TRBJ1-3; possibly TRBD1 for D (5 bases). CDR3 length equals 15 residues. Germline values: CDR1 SGHRS, CDR2 YFSETQ. Trimming removed 2 bases at V and 3 bases at J, with 12 bases between. The CDR3 is CASSLLFGGGNTIYF. The CDR3, as DNA: TGCGCCAGCAGCTTACTGTTCGGGGGTGGAAACACCATATATTTT.

The chain carries TRBV5-1 and TRBJ2-3, with D possibly matching TRBD2 (6 bases). The germline V and J ends were trimmed by 0 bases and 4 bases, with 12 bases remaining between them. The CDR3 is made up of 15 amino acids. Looked up from germline, CDR1 is SGHRS and CDR2 is YFSETQ. The CDR3 nucleotides read TGCGCCAGCAGCTTGGCCGGGCGGGGACCAGATACGCAGTATTTT. It codes for CASSLAGRGPDTQYF.

The rearrangement uses TRBV9 and TRBJ1-1; no definite D call. Germline V gene lookup returns CDR1 SGDLS and CDR2 YYNGEE. CDR3 length equals 13 residues. Trimming shortened V by 0 bases and J by 8 bases, and 11 bases separated the two germline ends. The CDR3 region is CASSVAEISEAFF. The CDR3 coding sequence is TGTGCCAGCAGCGTAGCTGAGATTTCGGAAGCTTTCTTT.

CDR3 protein: CASSLEGQLRYGYTF. DNA for the CDR3: TGTGCCAGCAGCTTGGAAGGACAGCTTAGGTATGGCTACACCTTC. The chain employs TRBV5-6 and TRBJ1-2, with D tentatively TRBD1 (6 bases). The CDR3 contains 15 residues. Germline V gene data show CDR1 as SGHDT and CDR2 as YYEEEE. The V end was cut by 0 bases, the J end by 5 bases, with 14 bases between.

This chain joins TRBV4-2 and TRBJ2-3, with 9 bases that match TRBD2. The junction had 11 bases not matched to a gene; V was cut back by 0 bases and J by 4 bases. This CDR3 has 18 amino acids. Germline values: CDR1 LGHNA, CDR2 YNFKEQ. The CDR3 DNA reads as TGTGCCAGCAGCCAAGAACCCAGACCAGCGGGGGGATCAGATACGCAGTATTTT. As protein: CASSQEPRPAGGSDTQYF.